Listed below are T cell receptor beta chains from one sample, sequenced in a study of T cells in localized non-small cell lung cancer. The data were produced by immunoSEQ multiplex PCR, yet TCRdb's version contains in-frame clones alone and is incomplete. The sample contains 15,000 to 25,000 clones, 83% of which appear only once. Sequencing used peripheral blood, obtained before any cancer treatment. The receptors come from a man aged 35 to 69 with stage I lung adenocarcinoma. CDR3s include the opening cysteine and the closing phenylalanine or tryptophan. D genes are given only for firm matches. A row's size may be missing; if present it is once, few, many or a size class.

d_gene: -
j_gene: TRBJ2-5
v_gene: TRBV5-4
abundance: -
CDR3nt: TGTGCCAGCAGCTTGGCCGGCGGGGGCGAAGATCGGACCCAGTACTTC
CDR3aa: CASSLAGGGEDRTQYF

d_gene: -
j_gene: TRBJ2-1
v_gene: TRBV28
abundance: -
CDR3nt: TGTGCCAGCAGTTCTACGGACTATCTCTACTACAATGAGCAGTTCTTC
CDR3aa: CASSSTDYLYYNEQFF

d_gene: -
j_gene: TRBJ1-1
v_gene: TRBV28
abundance: -
CDR3nt: TGTGCCAGCAGTCTAACACTGGGGAACACTGAAGCTTTCTTT
CDR3aa: CASSLTLGNTEAFF

d_gene: TRBD1
j_gene: TRBJ1-2
v_gene: TRBV19
abundance: -
CDR3nt: TGTGCCACTCGGACAGGGAACTATGGCTACACCTTC
CDR3aa: CATRTGNYGYTF

d_gene: TRBD2
j_gene: TRBJ2-1
v_gene: TRBV28
abundance: -
CDR3nt: TGTGCCAGCAGTCCGGGACTAGCGGGGGTAAATGAGCAGTTCTTC
CDR3aa: CASSPGLAGVNEQFF

d_gene: -
j_gene: TRBJ2-3
v_gene: TRBV7-6
abundance: -
CDR3nt: TGTGCCAGCAGCCAGTTCTTGAGTAGCACAGATACGCAGTATTTT
CDR3aa: CASSQFLSSTDTQYF

d_gene: TRBD1
j_gene: TRBJ1-3
v_gene: TRBV18
abundance: -
CDR3nt: TGTGCCAGCTCACCTAACAGGGGAGGCTCTGGAAACACCATATATTTT
CDR3aa: CASSPNRGGSGNTIYF

d_gene: -
j_gene: TRBJ2-7
v_gene: TRBV23-1
abundance: once
CDR3nt: TGCGCCAGCAGTCGGGACTCCCCTAGACATAAGTTCGGCCAATACGAGCAGTACTTC
CDR3aa: CASSRDSPRHKFGQYEQYF

d_gene: -
j_gene: TRBJ2-7
v_gene: TRBV28
abundance: -
CDR3nt: TGTGCCAGCAGTTTATTGGCAGGGACCTACGAGCAGTACTTC
CDR3aa: CASSLLAGTYEQYF

d_gene: TRBD1
j_gene: TRBJ2-1
v_gene: TRBV28
abundance: -
CDR3nt: TGTGCCAGCAGTGAAGGACAGGGTGGAGATGAGCAGTTCTTC
CDR3aa: CASSEGQGGDEQFF

d_gene: -
j_gene: TRBJ1-2
v_gene: TRBV7-9
abundance: -
CDR3nt: TGTGCCAGCAGCTTATATAGCCAGCGGCAGAGCTATGGCTACACCTTC
CDR3aa: CASSLYSQRQSYGYTF

d_gene: -
j_gene: TRBJ1-1
v_gene: TRBV18
abundance: -
CDR3nt: TGTGCCAGCTCAATGTCAGATTTGAACACTGAAGCTTTCTTT
CDR3aa: CASSMSDLNTEAFF

d_gene: -
j_gene: TRBJ1-1
v_gene: TRBV7-6
abundance: -
CDR3nt: TGTGCCAGCAGCCCGGACGACAGGTTGATGAACACTGAAGCTTTCTTT
CDR3aa: CASSPDDRLMNTEAFF

d_gene: TRBD2
j_gene: TRBJ2-1
v_gene: TRBV5-1
abundance: -
CDR3nt: TGCGCCAGCAGCTTGGCGTACGGGACTAGCGCCGGTAGCTCCTACAATGAGCAGTTCTTC
CDR3aa: CASSLAYGTSAGSSYNEQFF

d_gene: TRBD1
j_gene: TRBJ1-4
v_gene: TRBV19
abundance: -
CDR3nt: TGTGCCAGTAGCCTGGGACAGTATAATGAAAAACTGTTTTTT
CDR3aa: CASSLGQYNEKLFF

d_gene: TRBD2
j_gene: TRBJ2-3
v_gene: TRBV4-1
abundance: -
CDR3nt: TGCGCCAGCAGCCCCCGGGGGGACGGCACAGATACGCAGTATTTT
CDR3aa: CASSPRGDGTDTQYF